Following are 13 T cell receptor beta chains from one sample sequenced in a study of monozygotic twins with inflammatory bowel disease. After re-calling the 5' RACE reads, TCRdb lists one entry per CDR3 protein, DNA absent. The sample has roughly 320,000 distinct CDR3 sequences, and its top ten clones hold more than 4.5%. The sequencing input was blood. The receptors derive from a human donor with ulcerative colitis or Crohn's disease, or a healthy co-twin of an affected twin (not recorded which).

The rearrangement links TRBV12-3 or TRBV12-4 to TRBJ2-3; as DNA is missing, the TRBD1 call by TCRdb cannot be tested. This CDR3 spans 14 amino acids. The CDR3 spells CASSFRGAGDTQYF.

The chain joins TRBV29-1 to TRBJ1-2; TCRdb's D call, TRBD1, is unchecked because there is no DNA. The CDR3 length is 11 residues. Germline V gene sequence: CDR1 SQVTM, CDR2 ANQGSEA. The CDR3: CSVVDRAGYTF.

The rearrangement uses TRBV4-2 and TRBJ2-5; without DNA, the TCRdb call of TRBD2 cannot be checked. This CDR3 region has 12 residues. Germline CDR1 reads LGHNA; CDR2 reads YNFKEQ. Here the CDR3 reads CASSPAGRAQYF.

The V and J genes are TRBV2 and TRBJ1-3; TCRdb names TRBD1, which stays unverified in the absence of DNA. This CDR3 comprises 13 residues. Germline V gives CDR1 SNHLY, CDR2 FYNNEI. The CDR3 here is CASRYRTGNTIYF.

The chain uses TRBV30 and TRBJ1-4. The germline V gene has CDR1 GTSNPN and CDR2 SVGIG (reference sequence). The CDR3 is 15 residues long. This CDR3 is CAWSPTGRAWEKLFF.

The genes are TRBV29-1 and TRBJ2-7; TCRdb proposes TRBD1, but this gene call is untestable without DNA. Germline V lookup: CDR1 SQVTM, CDR2 ANQGSEA. The CDR3 runs 16 residues. The CDR3 loop reads CSVEDVVDRGEYEQYF.

CDR3 residues: CASSLMSGPRGTGELFF. This chain joins TRBV7-2 and TRBJ2-2; the TRBD2 assignment by TCRdb is unverifiable without DNA. Germline lookup yields CDR1 SGHTA and CDR2 FQGNSA. The CDR3 sequence is 17 residues long.

This chain joins TRBV7-2 and TRBJ2-7; as DNA is missing, the TRBD1 call by TCRdb cannot be tested. This CDR3 is 15 amino acids long. Germline loops: CDR1 SGHTA, CDR2 FQGNSA. The CDR3: CASSSTGGRWEEQYF.

This rearrangement joins TRBV24-1 to TRBJ2-1; the TCRdb call, TRBD1, lacks DNA for checking. This CDR3 has 13 amino acids. The germline CDR1 and CDR2 sequences are KGHDR and SFDVKD. The CDR3: CATSVPGQDEQFF.

The V and J genes are TRBV12-3 or TRBV12-4 and TRBJ2-1. This CDR3 spans 15 amino acids. The CDR3 sequence: CASSLKTAEKNEQFF.

This chain links TRBV2 with TRBJ2-3; TCRdb's assignment of TRBD1 cannot be checked, as there is no DNA. The CDR3 contains 13 residues. Looked up from germline, CDR1 is SNHLY and CDR2 is FYNNEI. Here the CDR3 reads CASSVPGGNTQYF.

The J gene is TRBJ2-3, the V gene TRBV24-1; TCRdb outputs TRBD2, but without DNA this stays unchecked. CDR1 and CDR2 from the germline V gene are KGHDR and SFDVKD. There are 14 residues in the CDR3. CDR3: CATSAARGTDTQYF.

This chain links TRBV29-1 with TRBJ1-1. The germline V gene encodes CDR1 SQVTM and CDR2 ANQGSEA. This CDR3 spans 13 amino acids. Here the CDR3 reads CSVEVLDVPDAFF.